These T cell receptor beta chains were read from a single sample in a study of siplizumab effects on memory and regulatory T cells. The protocol was immunoSEQ multiplex PCR, while the TCRdb copy is restricted to in-frame clones and leaves out a portion. The sample carries about 91,000 clones, roughly 97% recorded once. Sequencing was performed on naive CD4+ T cells sorted from blood. The source is a human donor in good health. Each CDR3 is given with its conserved first and last residue. The D gene is left open where the match is weak. Clone size is shown for a subset of rows, as once, few, many or a class of expanded clone.

j_call d_call clone_size v_call cdr3_aa cdr3_nt
TRBJ2-4 - - TRBV1 CTSSSSPRGPGRAKNIQYF TGCACCAGCAGCTCATCGCCACGGGGACCTGGGAGGGCCAAAAACATTCAGTACTTC
TRBJ2-7 - - TRBV12-2 CASRLVVGDLSSYEQYF TGTGCAAGTCGCTTAGTCGTAGGGGACTTAAGCTCCTACGAGCAGTACTTC
TRBJ2-1 TRBD2 - TRBV11-2 CASSLVGTSGKQFF TGTGCCAGCAGCTTAGTGGGGACTAGCGGAAAGCAGTTCTTC
TRBJ2-7 TRBD2 - TRBV5-4 CASSLAQSPAGGSYEQYF TGTGCCAGCAGCTTGGCCCAGTCACCCGCCGGGGGGTCCTACGAGCAGTACTTC
TRBJ2-3 TRBD2 once TRBV7-2 CASSLKSGAFTDTQYF TGTGCCAGCAGCTTAAAAAGCGGGGCGTTCACAGATACGCAGTATTTT
TRBJ1-3 TRBD1 - TRBV10-3 CAITRQGTGNTIYF TGTGCCATCACTCGACAGGGAACTGGAAACACCATATATTTT
TRBJ1-1 - - TRBV7-9 CASTRQDTEAFF TGTGCCAGCACCAGACAGGACACTGAAGCTTTCTTT
TRBJ1-1 TRBD1 - TRBV12-5 CASGLAVTGEGSAEAFF TGTGCTAGTGGTTTGGCCGTCACAGGGGAGGGGTCGGCTGAAGCTTTCTTT
TRBJ1-3 - - TRBV6-5 CASRPPRATGNTIYF TGTGCCAGCAGACCTCCGAGGGCAACTGGAAACACCATATATTTT
TRBJ2-3 TRBD2 - TRBV11-3 CASSPSGLAGGTDTQYF TGTGCCAGCAGCCCTAGCGGGCTAGCGGGGGGCACAGATACGCAGTATTTT
TRBJ2-7 TRBD1 - TRBV11-2 CASSPRARGTEQYF TGTGCCAGCAGCCCCAGAGCCAGGGGGACCGAGCAGTACTTC
TRBJ2-3 - - TRBV7-3 CASSLTAVRDSARDTQYF TGTGCCAGCAGCTTAACGGCTGTCCGGGACTCAGCGAGAGATACGCAGTATTTT
TRBJ1-1 TRBD1 once TRBV6-5 CASRGAGGMAEAFF TGTGCCAGCAGAGGGGCAGGGGGAATGGCTGAAGCTTTCTTT
TRBJ2-3 TRBD2 - TRBV29-1 CSVEVIGTSAQYF TGCAGCGTTGAGGTAATCGGGACTAGCGCGCAGTATTTT
TRBJ2-5 TRBD1 - TRBV2 CASSGTGVPLETQYF TGTGCCAGCAGTGGGACAGGCGTTCCGTTGGAGACCCAGTACTTC
TRBJ2-7 TRBD2 - TRBV5-4 CASSREGGPGYEQYF TGTGCCAGCAGCCGGGAGGGGGGGCCGGGCTACGAGCAGTACTTC
TRBJ1-1 - few TRBV12-5 CASGLVLEMNTEAFF TGTGCTAGTGGTTTGGTACTGGAGATGAACACTGAAGCTTTCTTT
TRBJ2-1 TRBD2 - TRBV19 CASSPGLAYNEQFF TGTGCCAGCTCCCCGGGACTAGCGTACAATGAGCAGTTCTTC
TRBJ2-3 - - TRBV7-9 CASSHDHPDTQYF TGTGCCAGCAGCCATGATCATCCAGATACGCAGTATTTT
TRBJ2-1 TRBD2 - TRBV7-2 CASSLVAGGPNEQFF TGTGCCAGCAGCTTGGTAGCGGGGGGCCCCAATGAGCAGTTCTTC
TRBJ1-5 - once TRBV2 CASRDWSNQPQHF TGTGCCAGCAGAGACTGGAGCAATCAGCCCCAGCATTTT
TRBJ2-1 TRBD2 once TRBV6-6 CASKIGTRDNEQFF TGTGCCAGCAAAATCGGGACTAGGGACAATGAGCAGTTCTTC
TRBJ2-3 TRBD2 - TRBV7-3 CASSPAGQRGGPDTQYF TGTGCCAGCAGCCCTGCCGGCCAGCGGGGGGGACCAGATACGCAGTATTTT
TRBJ2-7 TRBD1 - TRBV6-5 CASSWDREGEQYF TGTGCCAGCAGTTGGGACAGGGAAGGGGAGCAGTACTTC
TRBJ2-7 TRBD2 - TRBV5-1 CASTLGGTATYEQYF TGCGCCAGCACCTTGGGAGGGACGGCAACCTACGAGCAGTACTTC
TRBJ1-4 - - TRBV11-2 CASSLQTATNEKLFF TGTGCCAGCAGCCTACAAACAGCAACTAATGAAAAACTGTTTTTT
TRBJ1-2 - - TRBV5-4 CASSTAGAQNYGYTF TGTGCCAGCAGCACCGCCGGGGCGCAAAACTATGGCTACACCTTC
TRBJ2-1 - - TRBV9 CASSVGTPRGDRQFF TGTGCCAGCAGCGTAGGCACCCCTAGGGGCGATCGGCAGTTCTTC
TRBJ1-2 - - TRBV7-6 CASSLGREHGYTF TGTGCCAGCAGCTTAGGTAGGGAGCATGGCTACACCTTC
TRBJ2-1 - - TRBV7-3 CASSLMVSQSSYNEQFF TGTGCCAGCAGCTTAATGGTCAGCCAAAGCTCCTACAATGAGCAGTTCTTC
TRBJ1-6 TRBD1 once TRBV7-3 CASSRGQLNSPLHF TGTGCCAGCAGCCGGGGACAGCTCAATTCACCCCTCCACTTT
TRBJ1-5 - - TRBV2 CASTQTRAEPQHF TGTGCCAGCACCCAGACCCGGGCGGAGCCCCAGCATTTT
TRBJ2-7 - - TRBV5-1 CASSFSRDPTYEQYF TGCGCCAGCAGCTTCAGCAGGGACCCGACCTACGAGCAGTACTTC
TRBJ2-7 TRBD2 - TRBV19 CASRGTSIYEQYF TGTGCCAGTAGGGGGACTAGTATCTACGAGCAGTACTTC
TRBJ1-5 - once TRBV12-5 CASGAQVINQPQHF TGTGCTAGTGGGGCTCAGGTAATCAATCAGCCCCAGCATTTT
TRBJ1-1 - - TRBV7-3 CASSLGVGPEAFF TGTGCCAGCAGCTTAGGTGTAGGACCGGAAGCTTTCTTT
TRBJ2-6 - - TRBV7-3 CASSPRSPASSGANVLTF TGTGCCAGCAGCCCCCGGAGCCCTGCATCCTCTGGGGCCAACGTCCTGACTTTC
TRBJ2-5 TRBD2 - TRBV19 CASTAGGETQYF TGTGCCAGCACGGCGGGGGGGGAGACCCAGTACTTC
TRBJ1-2 - - TRBV10-3 CAISGDNLRGYNYGYTF TGTGCCATCAGTGGGGACAACCTCCGGGGGTATAACTATGGCTACACCTTC
TRBJ2-7 - - TRBV10-3 CAIRPGTGYEQYF TGTGCCATCAGACCCGGGACGGGCTACGAGCAGTACTTC
TRBJ1-3 - - TRBV20-1 CSARARNTIYF TGCAGTGCTAGAGCGAGAAACACCATATATTTT
TRBJ2-7 - - TRBV14 CASSLGPRTDYEQYF TGTGCCAGCAGCCTCGGGCCCAGGACAGACTACGAGCAGTACTTC